This is a list of T cell receptor beta chains from one sample in a study of T cell responses to AZD1222 COVID-19 vaccine. Only in-frame clones appear in the TCRdb table, and some are missing; sequencing was by immunoSEQ multiplex PCR. The sample contains about 130,000 clones, over 75% of which appear only once. Sample: peripheral blood, taken on day 0 of AZD1222 vaccination. These receptors all come from an adult in good health. Both conserved end residues are trimmed from each CDR3. Fields, in order: CDR3 length, V gene, J gene, D gene, CDR3 protein. D genes are given only for firm matches.

15	TRBV5-5	TRBJ2-5	TRBD2	ASSLLAGLALEETQY
10	TRBV15	TRBJ1-1	.	ATSRTATEAF
13	TRBV6-4	TRBJ2-2	TRBD2	ASSAGGDDTGELF
13	TRBV19	TRBJ2-7	.	ASSMGGGYDYEQY
14	TRBV6-5	TRBJ2-2	.	ASSYSTRGNTGELF
11	TRBV6-5	TRBJ2-1	.	ASSFHENNEQF
12	TRBV1	TRBJ2-3	.	TSSQAGGADTQY
13	TRBV6-1	TRBJ1-1	.	ASSELSGLMGTAF
12	TRBV28	TRBJ1-5	.	ASSPTGNNQPQH
12	TRBV28	TRBJ1-3	.	ASSFENSGNTIY
11	TRBV6-1	TRBJ2-7	TRBD1	ASSEQGVGEQY
11	TRBV19	TRBJ2-3	TRBD2	ASGGGVTDTQY
15	TRBV27	TRBJ2-1	TRBD1	ASSYQGVSVLHNEQF
12	TRBV7-3	TRBJ2-1	TRBD1	ASSLDRVVNEQF
12	TRBV7-3	TRBJ2-3	TRBD2	ASMLAGSTDTQY
15	TRBV7-9	TRBJ1-1	TRBD1	ASSLALGQGGNTEAF
12	TRBV27	TRBJ1-2	.	ASSLSFLGYGYT
12	TRBV7-9	TRBJ2-1	TRBD1	ASSLSVRGNEQF
11	TRBV28	TRBJ1-1	.	ASPGASNTEAF
8	TRBV6-6	TRBJ2-1	.	ASRYNEQF
12	TRBV11-2	TRBJ2-3	.	ASSLVQGVDTQY
13	TRBV13	TRBJ2-7	.	ASSRGRPKPTSSS
16	TRBV10-1	TRBJ1-6	.	ASLRGAWEGRYNSPLH
12	TRBV6-1	TRBJ1-2	TRBD1	ASSEAAGGYGYT
13	TRBV7-2	TRBJ2-7	TRBD2	ASSLGEGGGYEQY
13	TRBV6-5	TRBJ1-1	TRBD1	ASSYSGGVNTEAF
11	TRBV12-3/TRBV12-4	TRBJ1-1	TRBD1	ASSPLGQGTAF
14	TRBV7-8	TRBJ1-6	.	ASSPTGGSYNSPLH
10	TRBV2	TRBJ2-5	TRBD2	ASSGLVETQY
9	TRBV12-3/TRBV12-4	TRBJ2-1	.	ASSSGQKQF
15	TRBV3-1/TRBV3-2	TRBJ2-2	.	ASSQGTGKAGTGELF
13	TRBV19	TRBJ1-1	TRBD1	ASSPWDRGFGEAF
13	TRBV24-1	TRBJ2-3	.	ATSGGSASTDTQY
12	TRBV5-4	TRBJ1-1	TRBD1	ASSPTGEATEAF
13	TRBV3-1/TRBV3-2	TRBJ2-5	.	ASSQGGLISETQY
13	TRBV7-9	TRBJ2-1	TRBD2	ASSSVAGEWNEQF
13	TRBV6-5	TRBJ1-3	.	ASSNRAFSGNTIY
16	TRBV7-9	TRBJ2-6	.	ASSHPRGISSGANVLT
13	TRBV3-1/TRBV3-2	TRBJ1-4	TRBD1	ASSQEPRGYEKLF
13	TRBV7-3	TRBJ2-4	TRBD2	ASSLAGGTKNIQY
13	TRBV7-8	TRBJ2-3	TRBD2	ATKTSGGPGDTQY
13	TRBV5-1	TRBJ2-7	.	ASSAGAGLPYEQY
11	TRBV5-4	TRBJ2-3	.	ASRAREADTQY
13	TRBV7-2	TRBJ1-6	.	ASSPQATHNSPLH
13	TRBV5-1	TRBJ2-3	.	ASSLLDSRTDTQY
13	TRBV5-5	TRBJ2-7	.	ASSLVVGTSYEQY
10	TRBV24-1	TRBJ1-4	.	ATVQADVKLF
12	TRBV9	TRBJ1-2	TRBD1	ASSAGQNFYGYT